What follows are 14 T cell receptor beta chains derived from one specimen sequenced in a study of blood T cell repertoires in COVID-19. Using immunoSEQ multiplex PCR, the repertoire was profiled, and TCRdb retains in-frame clones only, with some absent. The sample lists over 150,000 clones, roughly 72% seen once, with 3% to 4.5% in the top ten. Sequenced input: peripheral blood. Every receptor here comes from a woman over 75 with acute or convalescent COVID-19.

The gene calls are TRBV9 and TRBJ1-6; 8 bases align to TRBD1. V trimming: 6 bases; J trimming: 7 bases; junction bases outside the gene matches: 6. The CDR3 has 14 amino acids. Germline V gives CDR1 SGDLS, CDR2 YYNGEE. CDR3 sequence: CASKRDRGNSPLHF. DNA of the CDR3: TGTGCCAGCAAACGAGACAGGGGAAATTCACCCCTCCACTTT. The full variable domain, in which reference TRBV9 and TRBJ1-6 provide the parts outside the CDR3, is DSGVTQTPKHLITATGQRVTLRCSPRSGDLSVYWYQQSLDQGLQFLIQYYNGEERAKGNILERFSAQQFPDLHSELNLSSLELGDSALYFCASKRDRGNSPLHFGNGTRLTVT.

This clone has more than one count but fewer than ten. The V gene is TRBV6-5, the J gene TRBJ1-2; 8 positions agree with TRBD1. With V trimmed by 5 bases and J by 6 bases, 11 bases remained unmatched. Germline V gene lookup returns CDR1 MNHEY and CDR2 SVGAGI. CDR3 size: 15 residues. In nucleotides, the CDR3 is TGTGCCAGCAGTCCCACGGACAGGGTTAGGAATGGCTACACCTTC. The encoded protein is CASSPTDRVRNGYTF.

This rearrangement joins TRBV4-2 to TRBJ2-1, with 7 nucleotides matching TRBD2. The CDR3 has 15 residues. Trimming took 0 bases from V and 7 from J; bases not matched to a gene: 6. Germline assignment: CDR1 LGHNA and CDR2 YNFKEQ. CDR3 loop: CASSQEAGVFNEQFF. Written as DNA, the CDR3 is TGTGCCAGCAGCCAAGAGGCGGGGGTATTTAATGAGCAGTTCTTC.

The chain couples TRBV11-3 to TRBJ2-7, with 7 bases lining up with TRBD2. Germline CDR1 and CDR2: SGHNT and YENEEA. The CDR3 is made up of 16 amino acids. Trimming took 3 bases from V and 3 from J; bases not matched to a gene: 11. The CDR3 here is CASSFDFRTSLYEQYF. The DNA of the CDR3 is TGTGCCAGCAGCTTTGACTTTAGGACTAGTCTCTACGAGCAGTACTTC.

The rearrangement links TRBV7-9 to TRBJ1-2; tentatively, D is TRBD1 (6 bases). Germline-derived CDR1 and CDR2 are SEHNR and FQNEAQ (reference sequence). The length of the CDR3 is 14 residues. Deletions cut 4 bases from V and 4 bases from J, with 13 bases between. In nucleotides, the CDR3 is TGTGCCAGCAGCTCCACGGACAGCAGCTATGGCTACACCTTC. Its protein product is CASSSTDSSYGYTF.

This clone was detected a few times. The rearrangement uses TRBV7-2 and TRBJ2-3; D gene unclear. Trimming cost V 8 bases and J 0 bases, with 12 bases left between them. Germline loops: CDR1 SGHTA, CDR2 FQGNSA. This CDR3 is 14 amino acids long. CDR3 residues: CASSQTSSTDTQYF. CDR3 DNA sequence: TGTGCCAGCTCTCAAACTTCTAGCACAGATACGCAGTATTTT. The variable domain in full, completed from reference TRBV7-2 and TRBJ2-3, reads GAGVSQSPSNKVTEKGKDVELRCDPISGHTALYWYRQSLGQGLEFLIYFQGNSAPDKSGLPSDRFSAERTGGSVSTLTIQRTQQEDSAVYLCASSQTSSTDTQYFGPGTRLTVL.

This chain links TRBV28 with TRBJ2-7, with 8 bases matching TRBD1. Germline V gene data show CDR1 as MDHEN and CDR2 as SYDVKM. V lost 6 bases and J lost 3; bases outside the gene matches: 7. The CDR3 sequence is 14 residues long. This chain's CDR3 is CASRGSTGGYEQYF. CDR3 nucleotides: TGTGCCAGCAGAGGATCCACAGGGGGCTACGAGCAGTACTTC.

The V gene is TRBV3-1 (or the pseudogene TRBV3-2), the J gene TRBJ1-6, with 8 bases that match TRBD1. The CDR3 loop spans 15 amino acids. V dropped 3 bases and J dropped 7; count of bases not matched to a gene: 5. Germline V lookup: CDR1 LGHDT, CDR2 YNNKEL (reference sequence). CDR3 sequence (DNA): TGTGCCAGCAGCCAGGCCGGGACAGGAAATTCACCCCTCCACTTT. It yields the protein CASSQAGTGNSPLHF.

The genes are TRBV5-1 and TRBJ2-1; 8 bases are shared with TRBD2. Germline CDR1 SGHRS, CDR2 YFSETQ. This CDR3 region has 17 residues. J gave up 0 bases and V 0 bases, and 5 bases lay outside the gene matches. For the CDR3, the DNA is TGCGCCAGCAGCTTGGCTTTAGCGGGACCCTCCTACAATGAGCAGTTCTTC. Translated: CASSLALAGPSYNEQFF.

This sequence joins TRBV19 and TRBJ2-1; 10 bases align to TRBD2. The CDR3 contains 15 residues. Germline CDR1 reads LNHDA; CDR2 reads SQIVND (reference sequence). V was pared by 1 base and J by 9 bases, with 6 bases of the junction left unmatched. In nucleotides, the CDR3 is TGTGCCAGTAGTATAGTCGAGCGGGGGGGCACTGAGCAGTTCTTC. Translation: CASSIVERGGTEQFF.

This clone was counted many times. The chain links TRBV7-9 to TRBJ1-2, with TRBD1 identical over 7 bases. The CDR3 covers 18 residues. V was clipped by 6 bases and J by 1 base; unmatched bases: 17. Germline CDR1 SEHNR, CDR2 FQNEAQ (reference sequence). The CDR3 protein is CASRGGQYGVGDNYGYTF. The CDR3 nucleotides read TGTGCCAGCAGGGGGGGACAGTATGGAGTTGGGGATAACTATGGCTACACCTTC.

The V call is TRBV4-2, the J call TRBJ1-3; no reliable D call. Germline V gives CDR1 LGHNA, CDR2 YNFKEQ. The CDR3 has 16 residues. With 2 bases removed from V and 0 bases from J, the gap between germline ends came to 11 bases. In DNA, the CDR3 is TGTGCCAGCAGCCAACCTAACGTGTTCTCTGGAAACACCATATATTTT. It yields the protein CASSQPNVFSGNTIYF.

In DNA, the CDR3 is TGTGCCAGCAGCTTAAGGGGCATAGCGGGGGGGCCCGTGCTGGGTACGCAGTATTTT. Protein product: CASSLRGIAGGPVLGTQYF. The chain links TRBV11-3 to TRBJ2-3, with TRBD2 identical over 11 bases. In germline, CDR1 is SGHNT, CDR2 YENEEA. CDR3 length: 19 residues. V trimming: 2 bases; J trimming: 8 bases; junction bases outside the gene matches: 18.

The rearrangement uses TRBV14 and TRBJ1-6, with D unclear. The CDR3 has 17 amino acids. Germline assignment: CDR1 SGHDN and CDR2 FVKESK. Trimming left V 1 base short and J 7 bases short, with 17 bases between. CDR3 in amino acids: CASSQGAGKAYNSPLHF. CDR3 coding DNA: TGTGCCAGCAGCCAAGGGGCCGGGAAGGCTTACAATTCACCCCTCCACTTT. Full variable domain (outside the CDR3, taken from reference TRBV14 and TRBJ1-6): EAGVTQFPSHSVIEKGQTVTLRCDPISGHDNLYWYRRVMGKEIKFLLHFVKESKQDESGMPNNRFLAERTGGTYSTLKVQPAELEDSGVYFCASSQGAGKAYNSPLHFGNGTRLTVT.